The source of this T cell receptor (beta chain) is a study of T-cell reconstitution after alpha-beta-depleted transplantation in children. This clonotype has at least ten counts. Its target is unknown. Germline assignment: CDR1 MGHRA and CDR2 YSYEKL. The CDR3 runs to 15 residues. V dropped 4 bases and J dropped 1; count of bases not matched to a gene: 3. Study-wide results and caveats: It was newly produced T cells that mostly accounted for T-cell counts and diversity one year after transplant. Reportedly, alpha-beta T cells present about two months post-transplant originated from several hundred expanded clones of graft origin. Surviving recipient T cells and thymic progenitors underlay high day-60 TCRbeta diversity in some patients.

A TCRbeta library incorporating unique molecular identifiers was prepared. TCRdb independently ran MiXCR on the PCR reads; one entry per CDR3 protein. The sample shows approximately 230,000 distinct CDR3 sequences, more than 20% of them seen only once. The J gene is TRBJ2-3, the V gene TRBV4-1, with TRBD2 matching 9 bases. The sequenced sample was PBMCs, mostly from graft donor cells, obtained 360 days after TCRalphabeta/CD19-depleted stem cell transplant. The receptor was isolated from a female patient aged 2 to 10 who had a stem cell transplant for congenital amegakaryocytic thrombocytopenia, so the T cells may come from the graft donor. The CDR3 DNA reads TGCGCCAGCAGCCCCGTAGCGGGGGGCACAGATACGCAGTATTTT. This encodes CASSPVAGGTDTQYF.